The 19 T cell receptor beta chains below all came from one sample that was sequenced in a study of control samples from healthy donors and cancer patients. Some clones are missing from TCRdb's copy, which holds only in-frame ones; the method was immunoSEQ multiplex PCR. Altogether about 410,000 clones are present, around 90% being singletons, with the ten largest covering around 6.4%. Input material: PBMCs. The receptor set was obtained from a man aged 35 to 55 with head and neck cancer.

The chain carries TRBV18 and TRBJ1-2; TRBD1 might be the D (5 bases). CDR1 and CDR2 from the germline V gene are KGHSH and LQKENI. V dropped 0 bases and J dropped 4 bases, with 9 bases sitting between them. There are 14 residues in the CDR3. The CDR3 nucleotides read TGTGCCAGCTCACCACCGGGGGGGACCTATGGCTACACCTTC. It translates to CASSPPGGTYGYTF.

The rearrangement uses TRBV7-6 and TRBJ2-1; either TRBD1 or TRBD2 may fit D (5 bases each). The CDR3 extends over 16 amino acids. Trimming removed 5 bases from V and 0 bases from J, with 14 bases in between. Germline V gene lookup returns CDR1 SGHVS and CDR2 FNYEAQ. CDR3 amino acids: CASSGPQGVSYNEQFF. DNA for the CDR3: TGTGCCAGCAGCGGGCCCCAGGGAGTCTCCTACAATGAGCAGTTCTTC.

The chain employs TRBV5-1 and TRBJ2-1, with 8 nucleotides matching TRBD1. Germline V gene data show CDR1 as SGHRS and CDR2 as YFSETQ. The J segment lost 7 bases and the V segment lost 4 bases, leaving 4 bases of the junction unmatched. The CDR3 has 13 amino acids. CDR3 DNA: TGCGCCAGCAGCGAAAGACAGGGGAATGAGCAGTTCTTC. It translates to CASSERQGNEQFF.

This clone has only one observation. The V call is TRBV5-6, the J call TRBJ1-2; 8 nucleotides match TRBD1. There are 14 residues in the CDR3. The V gene end was trimmed by 4 bases and the J gene end by 5 bases; junction bases not matched to a gene: 7. Germline-derived CDR1 and CDR2 are SGHDT and YYEEEE. This chain's CDR3 is CASSGGTGAYGYTF. CDR3 sequence (DNA): TGTGCCAGCAGCGGTGGGACAGGAGCTTATGGCTACACCTTC. The complete variable domain, with remaining parts taken from reference TRBV5-6 and TRBJ1-2, reads DAGVTQSPTHLIKTRGQQVTLRCSPKSGHDTVSWYQQALGQGPQFIFQYYEEEERQRGNFPDRFSGHQFPNYSSELNVNALLLGDSALYLCASSGGTGAYGYTFGSGTRLTVV.

The V call is TRBV21-1, the J call TRBJ2-2; the table's D call TRBD2 went unverified against the DNA. TRBV21-1 is noted as a pseudogene. This CDR3 is built from 18 residues. The CDR3 bases are TGTGCCAGCAGCAAAGCCAGTTGTCCTAGCGATGGGGCCGGGGAGCTGTTTTTT. Translating gives CASSKASCPSDGAGELFF.

This sequence joins TRBV30 and TRBJ1-5, with D unresolved. Germline V gene sequence: CDR1 GTSNPN, CDR2 SVGIG (reference sequence). The CDR3 extends over 12 amino acids. Trimming cost V 7 bases and J 9 bases, with 16 bases left between them. The CDR3, as DNA: TGTGCCTTCTCGGACGGGTCCTGGCCCCAGCATTTT. Its protein is CAFSDGSWPQHF.

The chain carries TRBV4-1 and TRBJ2-7; TRBD2 matches 7 bases. Per germline, CDR1 MGHRA and CDR2 YSYEKL. The V and J ends lost 1 base and 0 bases, in that order; junction bases with no gene match: 6. CDR3 length equals 16 residues. The CDR3 DNA reads TGCGCCAGCAGCCAAGGGTCCGGGGGGTACTCCTACGAGCAGTACTTC. Residues: CASSQGSGGYSYEQYF.

CDR3 coding DNA: TGTGCCAGCAGCACCAGACAGGGAGCCCAAGAGACCCAGTACTTC. Translation gives CASSTRQGAQETQYF. The chain joins TRBV11-2 to TRBJ2-5, with TRBD1 matching over 7 bases. CDR3 length: 15 residues. Germline trimming cut 5 bases from V and 1 base from J; bases unmatched to any gene: 7. Germline V gene sequence: CDR1 SGHAT, CDR2 FQNNGV.

J is TRBJ2-4 and V is TRBV7-9; D is uncertain. The CDR3 loop spans 14 amino acids. CDR1 is SEHNR, CDR2 FQNEAQ, per germline (reference sequence). V was cut by 5 bases and J by 1 base, with 9 bases left in between. The CDR3 DNA reads as TGTGCCAGCAGCAGCCCCGCCGCCAAAAACATTCAGTACTTC. This encodes CASSSPAAKNIQYF.

A single count supports this clone. This sequence joins TRBV23-1 and TRBJ2-3; no definite D call. TRBV23-1 qualifies as an ORF whose function is uncertain. The CDR3 consists of 14 residues. The V and J ends lost 6 bases and 7 bases respectively, with 17 bases between them. The CDR3 DNA sequence: TGCGCCAGCAGCCGCACGTCGAAGTGGTATACGCAGTATTTT. Translation gives CASSRTSKWYTQYF.

The gene calls are TRBV7-9 and TRBJ1-4; maybe TRBD1 (6 bases). The ends were cut back, 5 bases at V and 8 bases at J, with 9 bases in the middle. Germline V lookup: CDR1 SEHNR, CDR2 FQNEAQ (reference sequence). The CDR3 loop spans 12 amino acids. The CDR3 sequence: CASSDGQEKLFF. In DNA form, the CDR3 reads TGTGCCAGCAGCGACGGACAGGAAAAACTGTTTTTT. The whole variable domain, remainder taken from reference TRBV7-9 and TRBJ1-4, is DTGVSQNPRHKITKRGQNVTFRCDPISEHNRLYWYRQTLGQGPEFLTYFQNEAQLEKSRLLSDRFSAERPKGSFSTLEIQRTEQGDSAMYLCASSDGQEKLFFGSGTQLSVL.

This clone was detected only once. This sequence joins TRBV7-8 and TRBJ2-7, with 7 bases fitting TRBD1. This CDR3 is built from 13 residues. The germline CDR1 and CDR2 sequences are SGHVS and FQNEAQ. The ends lost 3 bases at V and 5 bases at J; junction bases unmatched: 4. The CDR3 is CASSLTGPNEQYF. CDR3 in DNA: TGTGCCAGCAGCTTGACAGGGCCTAACGAGCAGTACTTC.

The chain joins TRBV5-6 to TRBJ1-2, with a tentative D call TRBD1 (5 bases). The germline V and J ends were trimmed by 0 bases and 4 bases, with 16 bases remaining between them. The V gene's germline CDR1 is SGHDT and CDR2 YYEEEE. This CDR3 contains 16 residues. CDR3 residues: CASSLARTGSSYGYTF. The CDR3 region has the DNA TGTGCCAGCAGCTTGGCCAGAACAGGAAGTTCCTATGGCTACACCTTC.

The gene calls are TRBV12-3 or TRBV12-4 and TRBJ2-4; TRBD1 aligns across 7 bases. There are 13 residues in the CDR3. Trimming at V came to 6 bases and at J to 13 bases, leaving 12 bases not matched to a gene. The CDR3 loop is CASSRSTGDPQYF. The CDR3 DNA sequence: TGTGCCAGCAGCCGTTCTACAGGGGACCCACAGTACTTC.

The chain has TRBV7-2 and TRBJ2-3; possibly TRBD1 or TRBD2 for D (5 bases each). Trimming pared 7 bases from V and 4 bases from J, leaving 18 bases between. From germline, CDR1 is SGHTA and CDR2 FQGNSA. CDR3 length: 15 residues. The CDR3 DNA follows: TGTGCCAGCACCCAAATGTGGGGGTCCGCAGATACGCAGTATTTT. Its protein product is CASTQMWGSADTQYF.

V gene TRBV3-1 (or the pseudogene TRBV3-2) combines with J gene TRBJ1-5; tentative D call: TRBD1 (6 bases). Deletions cut 3 bases from V and 3 bases from J, with 15 bases between. The CDR3 length is 16 residues. CDR1 and CDR2 from the germline V gene are LGHDT and YNNKEL (reference sequence). CDR3 nucleotides: TGTGCCAGCAGCCAGGCAGCGGGACACCTCAATCAGCCCCAGCATTTT. As protein: CASSQAAGHLNQPQHF.

The chain couples TRBV29-1 to TRBJ1-1; D unresolved. Germline loops: CDR1 SQVTM, CDR2 ANQGSEA. The germline V and J ends were trimmed by 4 bases and 4 bases, with 19 bases remaining between them. This CDR3 comprises 15 residues. Written as DNA, the CDR3 is TGCAGCGTTGCCTATCGCGGACGGGTAGGCACTGAAGCTTTCTTT. This sequence encodes CSVAYRGRVGTEAFF.

The chain links TRBV5-6 to TRBJ2-2; 7 nucleotides line up with TRBD1. The CDR3 contains 14 residues. Germline V lookup: CDR1 SGHDT, CDR2 YYEEEE. Trimming removed 2 bases from V and 6 bases from J; junction bases left unmatched: 4. DNA for the CDR3: TGTGCCAGCAGCTTATATAGGGGGCCCGGGGAGCTGTTTTTT. Its protein is CASSLYRGPGELFF.

The chain carries TRBV9 and TRBJ1-6; no definite D call. CDR1 and CDR2 (germline): SGDLS, YYNGEE. V lost 0 bases, J lost 10 bases, and 14 bases lay in between. The CDR3 extends over 15 amino acids. The CDR3 spells CASSVEGSYISPLHF. The CDR3 DNA sequence: TGTGCCAGCAGCGTAGAGGGTTCATACATATCACCCCTCCACTTT. The whole variable domain, filled in from reference TRBV9 and TRBJ1-6, reads DSGVTQTPKHLITATGQRVTLRCSPRSGDLSVYWYQQSLDQGLQFLIQYYNGEERAKGNILERFSAQQFPDLHSELNLSSLELGDSALYFCASSVEGSYISPLHFGNGTRLTVT.